The clone carrying this T cell receptor (beta chain) was counted only a few times. Its antigen is unidentified. This sample stems from a study of human T cells and chemical hapten exposure. This CDR3 has 15 amino acids. Germline CDR1 reads LGHNA; CDR2 reads YSLEER. The germline V and J ends were trimmed by 0 bases and 3 bases, with 9 bases remaining between them. Time point meaning: patch test 2, 6 weeks after DPC sensitization. Indicated treatment: therapeutic diphenylcyclopropenone sensitization with weekly scalp DPC. Researchers sampled blood before each patch test went on. Unique molecular identifiers were linked by the library to individual cDNA molecules. TCRdb ran MiXCR on the RACE reads and lists one entry per CDR3 protein. The sample contains some 89,000 distinct CDR3 sequences, roughly 10% of which appear only once. Broader study findings: Positive correlation was observed between PT1 expanded TCR counts and patch test score.

The sequences come from whole blood, collected in connection with sensitization to the hapten diphenylcyclopropenone (DPC). The origin of this receptor is a woman in her twenties or thirties with alopecia areata. Some clones in this sample may be carry-over from other donors' samples. The V call is TRBV4-3, the J call TRBJ1-5; D remains ambiguous. The CDR3 bases are TGCGCCAGCAGCCAAGATTGGGCAGTCAATCAGCCCCAGCATTTT. Its translation: CASSQDWAVNQPQHF.